This is a list of T cell receptor beta chains from one sample in a study of T-cell reconstitution after alpha-beta-depleted transplantation in children. TCRdb fed the PCR reads into MiXCR, producing one record per CDR3 protein. The table includes fewer than 550,000 distinct CDR3 sequences, roughly an eighth detected once. Material: PBMCs, mostly from graft donor cells, obtained 180 days after TCRalphabeta/CD19-depleted stem cell transplant. The receptor set was obtained from a female patient between 2 and 15 years old who had a stem cell transplant for aplastic anemia, so the T cells may come from the graft donor. The CDR3 runs from the conserved cysteine through the conserved F or W. A D gene is named only where the DNA matches it firmly. For some rows the clone size is stated as once, few or many, or as a class when expanded; others skip it.

V: TRBV20-1
J: TRBJ2-5
size: NA
D: TRBD2
CDR3: CSASGRASEETQYF
DNA: TGCAGTGCTAGCGGGAGGGCCTCGGAAGAGACCCAGTACTTC

V: TRBV10-3
J: TRBJ1-2
size: NA
D: NA
CDR3: CAISDPRANYGYTF
DNA: TGTGCCATCAGTGATCCCAGGGCTAACTATGGCTACACCTTC

V: TRBV6-5
J: TRBJ2-2
size: few
D: NA
CDR3: CASSYASAGELFF
DNA: TGTGCCAGCAGTTACGCCTCCGCCGGGGAGCTGTTTTTT

V: TRBV4-3
J: TRBJ1-1
size: NA
D: NA
CDR3: CASSLLLGGQPTEAFF
DNA: TGCGCCAGCAGCCTGCTGCTTGGTGGGCAACCCACTGAAGCTTTCTTT

V: TRBV20-1
J: TRBJ2-5
size: few
D: NA
CDR3: CSARDLRSQETQYF
DNA: TGCAGTGCTAGAGATCTTCGGTCTCAAGAGACCCAGTACTTC

V: TRBV12-3/TRBV12-4
J: TRBJ2-7
size: few
D: NA
CDR3: CASSSFGGSIEQYF
DNA: TGTGCCAGCAGTTCCTTCGGGGGCTCCATCGAGCAGTACTTC

V: TRBV20-1
J: TRBJ1-5
size: NA
D: NA
CDR3: CSARGDGPPQHF
DNA: TGCAGTGCTAGAGGCGACGGCCCCCCGCAGCATTTT

V: TRBV14
J: TRBJ2-1
size: few
D: NA
CDR3: CASSRRARPEWEEQFF
DNA: TGTGCCAGCAGCCGTCGAGCGCGGCCTGAATGGGAAGAGCAGTTCTTC

V: TRBV28
J: TRBJ2-1
size: many
D: NA
CDR3: CASRPAPSSYNEQFF
DNA: TGTGCCAGCAGACCCGCCCCAAGCTCCTACAATGAGCAGTTCTTC

V: TRBV4-3
J: TRBJ1-5
size: few
D: NA
CDR3: CASSQDVAVANQPQHF
DNA: TGCGCCAGCAGCCAAGATGTGGCGGTAGCTAATCAGCCCCAGCATTTT

V: TRBV10-3
J: TRBJ2-3
size: NA
D: NA
CDR3: CAISTRTTTDTQYF
DNA: TGTGCCATCAGTACCCGGACTACCACAGATACGCAGTATTTT

V: TRBV28
J: TRBJ2-3
size: few
D: NA
CDR3: CASSLPSPIRTDTQYF
DNA: TGTGCCAGCAGTTTGCCGAGCCCTATCCGCACAGATACGCAGTATTTT

V: TRBV4-2
J: TRBJ1-3
size: few
D: NA
CDR3: CASSQGTAFGNTIYF
DNA: TGTGCCAGCAGCCAAGGGACAGCCTTTGGAAACACCATATATTTT

V: TRBV5-1
J: TRBJ2-7
size: many
D: TRBD1
CDR3: CASSLVTGSLYEQYF
DNA: TGCGCCAGCAGCTTGGTGACAGGGTCTCTCTACGAGCAGTACTTC

V: TRBV15
J: TRBJ2-1
size: many
D: TRBD2
CDR3: CATSRDGRGGSSYNEQFF
DNA: TGTGCCACCAGCAGAGATGGGCGCGGGGGGAGCTCCTACAATGAGCAGTTCTTC

V: TRBV18
J: TRBJ2-7
size: NA
D: TRBD2
CDR3: CASSPGVAGDYEQYF
DNA: TGTGCCAGCTCACCTGGAGTAGCGGGGGACTACGAGCAGTACTTC

V: TRBV18
J: TRBJ2-1
size: NA
D: TRBD2
CDR3: CASSPKRGEQFF
DNA: TGTGCCAGCTCACCAAAGCGGGGTGAGCAGTTCTTC

V: TRBV13
J: TRBJ2-4
size: NA
D: NA
CDR3: CASSPTGQGLNIQYF
DNA: TGTGCCAGCAGCCCAACGGGTCAAGGACTAAACATTCAGTACTTC

V: TRBV28
J: TRBJ2-3
size: NA
D: TRBD1
CDR3: CATWGGQGRYTQYF
DNA: TGTGCCACCTGGGGGGGACAGGGGAGGTATACGCAGTATTTT

V: TRBV29-1
J: TRBJ2-3
size: many
D: TRBD1
CDR3: CSVSGQGTDTQYF
DNA: TGCAGCGTTTCCGGACAGGGGACAGATACGCAGTATTTT

V: TRBV4-1
J: TRBJ2-3
size: NA
D: NA
CDR3: CASSQDKQGRITDTQYF
DNA: TGCGCCAGCAGCCAAGATAAGCAGGGAAGGATCACAGATACGCAGTATTTT

V: TRBV24-1
J: TRBJ2-1
size: once
D: TRBD2
CDR3: CATSDFPTSGLDNEQFF
DNA: TGTGCCACCAGTGATTTCCCCACTAGCGGGCTAGACAATGAGCAGTTCTTC

V: TRBV20-1
J: TRBJ2-2
size: few
D: TRBD2
CDR3: CSARDSGRDTGELFF
DNA: TGCAGTGCTAGAGATAGCGGGAGAGACACCGGGGAGCTGTTTTTT

V: TRBV29-1
J: TRBJ1-5
size: NA
D: NA
CDR3: CSVKTDHSNQPQHF
DNA: TGCAGCGTTAAAACAGATCATAGCAATCAGCCCCAGCATTTT

V: TRBV5-1
J: TRBJ1-5
size: many
D: NA
CDR3: CASSPGQYNQPQHF
DNA: TGCGCCAGCAGCCCCGGACAGTACAATCAGCCCCAGCATTTT

V: TRBV4-2
J: TRBJ2-1
size: many
D: TRBD2
CDR3: CASSQGTSGSNEQFF
DNA: TGTGCCAGCAGCCAGGGGACTAGCGGGAGCAATGAGCAGTTCTTC

V: TRBV25-1
J: TRBJ1-5
size: few
D: NA
CDR3: CASSEGSRPQHF
DNA: TGTGCCAGCAGTGAAGGTAGTCGGCCCCAGCATTTT

V: TRBV12-3/TRBV12-4
J: TRBJ2-5
size: few
D: TRBD2
CDR3: CASSLGLAGAYQETQYF
DNA: TGTGCCAGCAGTTTGGGACTAGCGGGAGCATACCAAGAGACCCAGTACTTC

V: TRBV7-9
J: TRBJ2-3
size: NA
D: NA
CDR3: CASSPLSAPSTDTQYF
DNA: TGTGCCAGCAGCCCCTTGTCAGCTCCTAGCACAGATACGCAGTATTTT

V: TRBV5-1
J: TRBJ2-1
size: NA
D: TRBD2
CDR3: CASSQGIPRAGGPGNEQFF
DNA: TGCGCCAGCAGCCAGGGAATCCCCCGAGCGGGAGGGCCGGGCAATGAGCAGTTCTTC

V: TRBV7-6
J: TRBJ1-4
size: NA
D: TRBD1
CDR3: CASSLTGGWATNEKLFF
DNA: TGTGCCAGCAGCCTCACAGGGGGATGGGCAACTAATGAAAAACTGTTTTTT

V: TRBV5-4
J: TRBJ2-5
size: NA
D: NA
CDR3: CASSYLAQGQETQYF
DNA: TGTGCCAGCAGCTACCTCGCACAAGGCCAAGAGACCCAGTACTTC

V: TRBV9
J: TRBJ2-1
size: NA
D: NA
CDR3: CASSLTLGSTYNEQFF
DNA: TGTGCCAGCAGCCTAACCTTGGGGTCTACCTACAATGAGCAGTTCTTC

V: TRBV12-3/TRBV12-4
J: TRBJ2-7
size: few
D: TRBD2
CDR3: CASRGGPYEQYF
DNA: TGTGCCAGCAGGGGAGGGCCCTACGAGCAGTACTTC

V: TRBV6-2/TRBV6-3
J: TRBJ2-5
size: NA
D: NA
CDR3: CASTNPRTDLQETQYF
DNA: TGTGCCAGCACCAACCCGCGGACAGACCTACAAGAGACCCAGTACTTC

V: TRBV4-3
J: TRBJ2-4
size: NA
D: NA
CDR3: CASSQVNSPGHIQYF
DNA: TGCGCCAGCAGCCAAGTCAACAGCCCCGGACACATTCAGTACTTC

V: TRBV9
J: TRBJ2-3
size: many
D: TRBD2
CDR3: CASSVGSSGPTDTQYF
DNA: TGTGCCAGCAGCGTAGGGTCTAGCGGCCCCACAGATACGCAGTATTTT

V: TRBV6-5
J: TRBJ1-5
size: few
D: NA
CDR3: CASSWGGSNQPQHF
DNA: TGTGCCAGCAGTTGGGGGGGTAGCAATCAGCCCCAGCATTTT

V: TRBV4-1
J: TRBJ2-1
size: few
D: NA
CDR3: CASSRDGTPSSYNEQFF
DNA: TGCGCCAGCAGCCGAGACGGGACCCCTAGCTCCTACAATGAGCAGTTCTTC

V: TRBV7-2
J: TRBJ1-2
size: few
D: NA
CDR3: CASSSEGGGTGYGYTF
DNA: TGTGCCAGCAGCTCAGAAGGTGGGGGAACAGGCTATGGCTACACCTTC

V: TRBV6-1
J: TRBJ2-5
size: few
D: TRBD2
CDR3: CASIGQREGPGTQYF
DNA: TGTGCCAGCATAGGGCAGCGGGAGGGCCCGGGGACCCAGTACTTC

V: TRBV6-2/TRBV6-3
J: TRBJ1-2
size: few
D: NA
CDR3: CASSYGQNYGYTF
DNA: TGTGCCAGCAGTTACGGGCAGAACTATGGCTACACCTTC

V: TRBV25-1
J: TRBJ2-5
size: many
D: TRBD2
CDR3: CASSFLGLAGETQYF
DNA: TGTGCCAGCAGCTTTCTGGGACTAGCGGGAGAGACCCAGTACTTC

V: TRBV6-2/TRBV6-3
J: TRBJ1-2
size: NA
D: NA
CDR3: CASSDPAPPNYGYTF
DNA: TGTGCCAGCAGCGATCCGGCCCCACCTAACTATGGCTACACCTTC

V: TRBV7-9
J: TRBJ2-1
size: NA
D: TRBD2
CDR3: CASSFLREVGEQFF
DNA: TGTGCCAGCAGCTTTTTACGGGAGGTCGGTGAGCAGTTCTTC

V: TRBV28
J: TRBJ1-5
size: few
D: TRBD1
CDR3: CASSNRDRGLQPQHF
DNA: TGTGCCAGCAGTAATCGGGACAGGGGGCTTCAGCCCCAGCATTTT

V: TRBV29-1
J: TRBJ2-1
size: few
D: TRBD2
CDR3: CSVGKPGTSKSYNEQFF
DNA: TGCAGCGTTGGAAAGCCCGGGACTAGCAAATCCTACAATGAGCAGTTCTTC

V: TRBV3-1
J: TRBJ2-1
size: NA
D: TRBD2
CDR3: CASSQDGTSGRFYNEQFF
DNA: TGTGCCAGCAGCCAAGACGGGACTAGCGGGAGGTTCTACAATGAGCAGTTCTTC

V: TRBV28
J: TRBJ1-6
size: few
D: NA
CDR3: CASSLRETGDSPLHF
DNA: TGTGCCAGCAGTTTGCGTGAGACAGGAGATTCACCCCTCCACTTT